Sequencing of this T cell receptor beta chain was carried out in a study of T-cell reconstitution after alpha-beta-depleted transplantation in children (dated by TCRdb to 2016 to 2018). A note on the overall study: T-cell immune reconstitution after TCRalphabeta/CD19-depleted allogeneic hematopoietic cell transplantation in children was quantitatively tracked in the study by means of TCR repertoire profiling.

Per the publication, the treatment or condition label means: allogeneic hematopoietic cell transplantation with graft depleted of TCRalphabeta T cells and CD19 B cells. The children who served as transplant recipients had been given grafts of TCRalphabeta/CD19-depleted allogeneic hematopoietic cells. Including cysteine and phenylalanine, the CDR3 has 16 amino acids. CDR3 DNA only is kept here, 48 bases in frame from base 1. Taken from the germline V gene, the CDR1 and CDR2 loops are SGHRS and YFSETQ. Clipping removes 5 bases from V and 4 bases from J, with 9 as the unmatched junction base count. Overall study outcomes, separate from this receptor: About two months after transplant, the apparently early recovery of alphabetaT-cell counts reportedly depended on just several hundred clones that had expanded rapidly and came from non-depleted graft cells. Over subsequent months, a decline in hyperexpanded clone frequencies was noted, and after one year, T-cell counts and TCRbeta diversity were mostly ascribed to newly produced T cells. In some patients, the high TCRbeta diversity seen at day 60 was put down to recipient T cells and intrathymic progenitors that had survived conditioning.

For this clonotype: Its antigen is currently not known. Per-base quality was not reported, and no clone a single base away is much larger than it.

Library creation used PCR. The data were produced on an Illumina HiSeq 2500. TCR library preparation used molecular barcoding, with unique molecular identifiers applied to normalize quantification of the TCRbeta repertoire. Through fastp at Q25 and MiXCR, TCRdb rebuilt clones from the public reads, retaining in-frame beta chains. Under each unique CDR3 protein, matching rows form one entry showing the most common genes and DNA. Here the sample has more than 200,000 distinct CDR3 sequences; roughly 18% occur a single time. Of the sample, around 45% is held by the ten largest clones. The V and J genes are TRBV5-1 and TRBJ2-1, with 10 junctional bases fitting TRBD2. The starting material was PBMCs, mostly from graft donor cells, obtained 360 days after TCRalphabeta/CD19-depleted stem cell transplant. The sequence came from a male patient aged 2 to 10 who had a stem cell transplant for acute lymphoblastic leukemia, so the T cells may come from the graft donor. CDR3 reads: CASSEVGTSVYNEQFF. The DNA reads as follows: TGCGCCAGCAGTGAAGTCGGGACTAGCGTGTACAATGAGCAGTTCTTC. Extended through the reference TRBV5-1 and TRBJ2-1 proteins, this CDR3 yields the full variable domain: KAGVTQTPRYLIKTRGQQVTLSCSPISGHRSVSWYQQTPGQGLQFLFEYFSETQRNKGNFPGRFSGRQFSNSRSEMNVSTLELGDSALYLCASSEVGTSVYNEQFFGPGTRLTVL.